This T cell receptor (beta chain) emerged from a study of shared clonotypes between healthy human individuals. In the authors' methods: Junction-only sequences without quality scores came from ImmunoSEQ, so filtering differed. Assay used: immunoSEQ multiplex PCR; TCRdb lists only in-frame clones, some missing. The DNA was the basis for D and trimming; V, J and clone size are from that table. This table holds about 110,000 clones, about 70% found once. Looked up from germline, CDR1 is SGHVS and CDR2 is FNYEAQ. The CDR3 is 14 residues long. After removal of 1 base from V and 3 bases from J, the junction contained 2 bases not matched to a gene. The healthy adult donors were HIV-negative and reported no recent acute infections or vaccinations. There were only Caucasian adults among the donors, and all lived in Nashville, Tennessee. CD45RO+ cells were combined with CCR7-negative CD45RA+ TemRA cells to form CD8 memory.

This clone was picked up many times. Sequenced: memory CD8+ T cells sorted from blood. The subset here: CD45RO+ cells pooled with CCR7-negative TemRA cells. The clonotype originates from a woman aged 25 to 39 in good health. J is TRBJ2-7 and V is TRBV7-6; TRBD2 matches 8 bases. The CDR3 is CASSLVAGFYEQYF. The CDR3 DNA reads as TGTGCCAGCAGCTTAGTAGCGGGGTTCTACGAGCAGTACTTC. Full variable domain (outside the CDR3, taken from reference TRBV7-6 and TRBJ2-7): GAGVSQSPRYKVTKRGQDVALRCDPISGHVSLYWYRQALGQGPEFLTYFNYEAQQDKSGLPNDRFSAERPEGSISTLTIQRTEQRDSAMYRCASSLVAGFYEQYFGPGTRLTVT.